This T cell receptor beta chain comes out of a study of blood T cell repertoires in COVID-19 (dated by TCRdb to about 2020). Notes on the research overall: The collaborator samples originated in the United States, Italy and Spain and spanned the acute and convalescent phases of COVID-19. The material from the prospective study consisted of cDNA or gDNA derived from T cells, B-cell-depleted T cells, or PBMCs. Subjects who had been exposed to COVID-19, were actively infected with it, or had recovered from it provided the deeply sampled blood TCRbeta repertoires that made up the dataset. The repertoires were released in a freely available public database meant as a resource for research on the immune response to SARS-CoV-2. Samples came from the ongoing ImmuneRACE study (first 160 participants) plus 1,254 subjects from 6 global collaborators. The sample metadata nearly always contained a de-identified subject ID, COVID-19 status, age in years and sex. Where available, HLA class I and class II types were taken from metadata supplied by the sample provider and were not determined by assay-based typing. What the research found in general, with its limitations: How much clinical and demographic metadata was included differed by source and by participant, and the metadata was provided uncurated.

This clone came up once. What antigen it recognizes has not been identified. Base quality data are lacking; no much larger clone is found one base away. Collaborating institutions collected whole blood in K2EDTA tubes following their own protocols. For TCRbeta analysis, collaborators shipped samples as frozen whole blood, isolated PBMCs, or DNA extracted from either of those sample types. The CDR3 starts with the cysteine, ends with the phenylalanine, and has 16 residues. The kept DNA is CDR3 alone, 48 bases in frame from the first base. From the germline V gene, CDR1 is SGHRS and CDR2 is YFSETQ. Trimming accounts for 9 bases at V and 2 bases at J, while the number of junction bases matched to no gene is 16. TCRbeta CDR3 regions were amplified from genomic DNA by means of the immunoSEQ Assay, a bias-controlled multiplex PCR. The authors' pipeline ran thus. Within the assay, amplification of reference gene primers was used to estimate how many nucleated cells each sample contained. To quantify the absolute abundance of each unique TCRbeta CDR3 rearrangement, sequence reads were collapsed and filtered. For each sample, productive Simpson clonality was calculated as the square root of Simpson's diversity index over productive rearrangements. The immuneACCESS repertoire file appears here via TCRdb, limited to in-frame rearrangements. These files lack a portion of the clones; in checked studies, under half of the deficit traces to unresolved V genes, and the cause of the others is not known. V and J calls and clone size are as listed in that table; D and trimming were resolved from the DNA. Counted in this sample were 200,000 to 250,000 clones; less than 85% of them appeared once. The top ten clones comprise 4.5% to 7% of the sample.

Material for sequencing was peripheral blood. This clonotype originated in a woman between 70 and 85 years old with acute or convalescent COVID-19. Recombination connected TRBV5-1 to TRBJ2-5; 7 nucleotides in the junction match TRBD2. The CDR3 corresponds to CATRVGGSADQETQYF. The DNA sequence is TGCGCCACCAGGGTGGGAGGGTCTGCCGATCAAGAGACCCAGTACTTC.